The T cell receptor (beta chain) described here comes from a study of human T cells and chemical hapten exposure. Points from the study as a whole: The formation of large CDR3 similarity clusters by expanded TCRs significantly exceeded that of controls.

TCRdb itself ran the RACE reads through MiXCR, one entry per CDR3 protein. The sample comprises some 110,000 distinct CDR3 sequences, around 10% of which are singletons, and more than 1.3% rests with the top ten. This clonotype has just a few counts. The antigen remains unidentified. The CDR3 runs 12 residues. The V and J ends lost 7 bases and 1 base respectively, with 7 bases between them. CDR1 and CDR2 (germline): MDHEN, SYDVKM. As for time point: patch test 1, 2 weeks after DPC sensitization. Treatment specified: therapeutic diphenylcyclopropenone sensitization with weekly scalp DPC. Total RNA came from unfractionated whole blood.

This clonotype was obtained from a woman aged 45-65 years with alopecia areata. Some clones in this sample may be carry-over from other donors' samples. This rearrangement joins TRBV28 to TRBJ1-1, with unresolved D. Sequenced here: whole blood, sampled in connection with sensitization to the hapten diphenylcyclopropenone (DPC). Written as DNA, the CDR3 is TGTGCCAGCATCTGGCAGAACACTGAAGCTTTCTTT. The encoded protein is CASIWQNTEAFF.